The rows below give T cell receptor beta chains drawn from one sample of a study of T-cell memory formation after mild COVID-19. TCRdb independently ran MiXCR on the 5' RACE reads; one entry per CDR3 protein. The top ten hold around 20% of the sample, which has roughly 340,000 distinct CDR3 sequences, more than 20% seen once. Input material: PBMCs or a T cell subset sorted from them (not recorded which). The receptors here all came from a man aged 18 to 35 who had mild COVID-19 (a few samples of this study predate the infection). Cell type and time point are not known. CDR3s include the opening cysteine and the closing phenylalanine or tryptophan. A D gene is named only where the DNA matches it firmly. Rows give clone size only sometimes, using once, few, many, or a class for an expanded clone.

d_call	clone_size	cdr3_length	v_call	j_call	cdr3_aa	cdr3_nt
TRBD1	few	15	TRBV27	TRBJ1-1	CASSPRQGGTTEAFF	TGTGCCAGCAGTCCCCGACAGGGGGGGACCACTGAAGCTTTCTTT
NA	many	18	TRBV7-9	TRBJ2-1	CASSLSGSAESSYNEQFF	TGTGCCAGCAGCTTAAGTGGCTCAGCGGAGAGCTCCTACAATGAGCAGTTCTTC
NA	NA	14	TRBV5-1	TRBJ2-1	CASSLAVGMGEQFF	TGCGCCAGCAGCTTAGCGGTCGGAATGGGTGAGCAGTTCTTC
TRBD2	many	16	TRBV7-2	TRBJ2-5	CASSLATSGGQETQYF	TGTGCCAGCAGCTTAGCGACTAGCGGGGGCCAAGAGACCCAGTACTTC
TRBD1	NA	16	TRBV28	TRBJ1-2	CASRPTTGEKLFRYTF	TGTGCCAGCAGGCCCACGACAGGGGAAAAACTTTTTCGCTACACCTTC
NA	few	13	TRBV5-1	TRBJ2-1	CASSLDPDREQFF	TGCGCCAGCAGCTTGGATCCGGATCGGGAGCAGTTCTTC
NA	many	15	TRBV28	TRBJ2-5	CASTLGGGGLETQYF	TGTGCCAGCACCCTGGGTGGAGGGGGATTGGAGACCCAGTACTTC
NA	NA	15	TRBV3-1	TRBJ2-7	CASSQNPRPPYEQYF	TGTGCCAGCAGCCAAAATCCCAGGCCTCCCTACGAGCAGTACTTC
TRBD2	NA	14	TRBV9	TRBJ2-5	CASSPWTSGETQYF	TGTGCCAGCAGCCCATGGACTAGCGGAGAGACCCAGTACTTC
NA	few	14	TRBV5-1	TRBJ1-6	CASSLGGAGSPLHF	TGCGCCAGCAGCTTGGGGGGGGCTGGTTCACCCCTCCACTTT
TRBD2	NA	12	TRBV5-6	TRBJ2-1	CASSLVSGAQFF	TGTGCCAGCAGCTTGGTTAGCGGGGCCCAGTTCTTC
TRBD2	NA	17	TRBV7-2	TRBJ2-5	CASSLVSSGRAQETQYF	TGTGCCAGCAGCTTAGTGTCCAGCGGGAGAGCACAGGAGACCCAGTACTTC
TRBD1	NA	15	TRBV7-8	TRBJ1-5	CASSPRGPFNQPQHF	TGTGCCAGCAGCCCGAGGGGGCCTTTCAATCAGCCCCAGCATTTT
NA	few	16	TRBV10-3	TRBJ2-3	CAISEDRGRTEDTQYF	TGTGCCATCAGTGAAGACCGGGGGCGGACGGAAGATACGCAGTATTTT
TRBD2	NA	16	TRBV4-1	TRBJ2-1	CASSQERVAGYNEQFF	TGCGCCAGCAGCCAAGAAAGGGTAGCGGGGTACAATGAGCAGTTCTTC
NA	few	14	TRBV12-3/TRBV12-4	TRBJ2-3	CASRPGAKGDTQYF	TGTGCCAGCAGACCCGGGGCTAAGGGAGATACGCAGTATTTT
TRBD1	few	16	TRBV4-1	TRBJ1-5	CASSRKGQGADQPQHF	TGCGCCAGCAGCCGGAAGGGACAGGGGGCCGATCAGCCCCAGCATTTT
TRBD2	few	15	TRBV7-7	TRBJ2-7	CASSPGAGPTYEQYF	TGTGCCAGCAGCCCGGGAGCGGGGCCCACCTACGAGCAGTACTTC
NA	NA	12	TRBV2	TRBJ2-1	CASCDTASEQFF	TGTGCCAGCTGTGACACGGCCAGTGAGCAGTTCTTC
NA	few	13	TRBV30	TRBJ2-5	CAWSVHVQETQYF	TGTGCCTGGAGTGTACATGTACAAGAGACCCAGTACTTC
NA	NA	12	TRBV11-2	TRBJ2-3	CASVGLPGTQYF	TGTGCCAGCGTAGGGCTGCCGGGGACGCAGTATTTT
NA	NA	13	TRBV19	TRBJ1-2	CASSRGSYYGYTF	TGTGCCAGTAGTAGAGGCAGTTACTATGGCTACACCTTC
TRBD2	NA	16	TRBV4-2	TRBJ2-7	CASSQAGTRVVYEQYF	TGTGCCAGCAGCCAAGCCGGGACTAGGGTTGTCTACGAGCAGTACTTC
TRBD1	NA	17	TRBV7-2	TRBJ1-6	CASSAHRGRLLPSALHF	TGTGCCAGCAGCGCACACAGGGGACGCCTGCTCCCTTCAGCCCTCCACTTT
NA	few	16	TRBV28	TRBJ1-5	CASSLVAAGGNQPQHF	TGTGCCAGCAGTTTAGTGGCCGCCGGAGGGAATCAGCCCCAGCATTTT
NA	NA	16	TRBV24-1	TRBJ2-1	CATSVGTASSYNEQFF	TGTGCCACCAGCGTCGGGACCGCGAGCTCCTACAATGAGCAGTTCTTC
NA	few	13	TRBV10-2	TRBJ2-2	CASSVEDTGELFF	TGCGCCAGCAGTGTGGAGGACACCGGGGAGCTGTTTTTT
TRBD2	few	14	TRBV10-2	TRBJ2-5	CASKLAGDQETQYF	TGCGCCAGCAAACTAGCGGGGGACCAAGAGACCCAGTACTTC
NA	many	12	TRBV5-1	TRBJ2-3	CASSLNTDTQYF	TGTGCCAGCAGCTTAAACACAGATACGCAGTATTTT
NA	NA	15	TRBV28	TRBJ1-6	CASSLPGIGGSPLHF	TGTGCCAGCAGTTTACCCGGGATCGGGGGGTCACCCCTCCACTTT
TRBD1	NA	14	TRBV5-1	TRBJ2-1	CASSLGQGASEQFF	TGCGCCAGCAGTCTGGGACAGGGGGCGAGTGAGCAGTTCTTC
NA	few	14	TRBV5-1	TRBJ1-5	CASSQDSSNQPQHF	TGCGCCAGCAGCCAGGACAGCTCCAATCAGCCCCAGCATTTT
TRBD2	once	15	TRBV7-9	TRBJ2-3	CASSLIQRGDDTQYF	TGTGCCAGCAGCTTAATCCAGCGGGGCGACGATACGCAGTATTTT
NA	NA	12	TRBV7-2	TRBJ2-1	CASSRTGGEQFF	TGTGCCAGCAGCCGGACTGGGGGTGAGCAGTTCTTC
TRBD1	NA	15	TRBV7-6	TRBJ2-5	CASSLGVDRQETQYF	TGTGCCAGCAGCTTAGGGGTGGACAGGCAAGAGACCCAGTACTTC
NA	NA	16	TRBV16	TRBJ2-3	CASSQSAGRRTDTQYF	TGTGCCAGCAGCCAATCAGCAGGGCGCCGCACAGATACGCAGTATTTT
TRBD2	few	18	TRBV13	TRBJ2-3	CASSPRTSGGLSTDTQYF	TGTGCCAGCAGCCCAAGGACTAGCGGGGGCCTTAGCACAGATACGCAGTATTTT
NA	NA	13	TRBV7-9	TRBJ1-2	CASSFIGGYGYTF	TGTGCCAGCAGCTTTATAGGAGGCTATGGCTACACCTTC
NA	few	11	TRBV10-3	TRBJ2-7	CASQGGYEQYF	TGTGCCTCCCAAGGGGGCTACGAGCAGTACTTC
TRBD1	few	15	TRBV15	TRBJ2-2	CATSRDRGQGGELFF	TGTGCCACCAGCAGAGACAGGGGGCAGGGCGGGGAGCTGTTTTTT
NA	NA	16	TRBV20-1	TRBJ2-7	CSARDEAKSWAYEQYF	TGCAGTGCTAGAGATGAGGCGAAGTCCTGGGCGTACGAGCAGTACTTC